Listed below are T cell receptor beta chains from one sample, sequenced in a study of blood T cell repertoires in COVID-19. Some clones are missing from TCRdb's copy, which holds only in-frame ones; the method was immunoSEQ multiplex PCR. The table has more than 200,000 clones, 80% to 90% seen once. The sequenced material came from PBMCs or T cells enriched from blood (not recorded which). These TCRs come from a woman in her twenties or thirties who had recovered from COVID-19. The CDR3 runs from the conserved cysteine through the conserved F or W. Each record gives: V gene, J gene, D gene, CDR3 protein, CDR3 DNA. A D gene is named only where the DNA matches it firmly.

TRBV4-3,TRBJ1-2,TRBD1,CASSQEGDRLIHRYGYTF,TGCGCCAGCAGCCAAGAAGGGGACAGACTTATTCATCGCTATGGCTACACCTTC
TRBV27,TRBJ2-7,.,CASSLSAELSSYEQYF,TGTGCCAGCAGTTTATCTGCGGAGCTGAGCTCCTACGAGCAGTACTTC
TRBV7-3,TRBJ1-1,TRBD1,CASSLTFREGAHTEAFF,TGTGCCAGCAGCTTAACGTTTCGGGAGGGGGCACACACTGAAGCTTTCTTT
TRBV30,TRBJ1-5,TRBD1,CAFWTGDNQPQHF,TGTGCCTTTTGGACAGGAGACAATCAGCCCCAGCATTTT
TRBV19,TRBJ2-6,.,CASRSSSGANVLTF,TGTGCCAGTAGATCCAGCTCTGGGGCCAACGTCCTGACTTTC
TRBV28,TRBJ1-6,TRBD1,CASSTTGAASPLHF,TGTGCCAGCAGTACGACAGGGGCGGCTTCACCCCTCCACTTT
TRBV28,TRBJ1-2,.,CASSLFPRGGYGYTF,TGTGCCAGCAGCCTGTTTCCCCGAGGAGGCTATGGCTACACCTTC
TRBV4-3,TRBJ1-2,.,CASSPGGAGYGYTF,TGCGCCAGCAGCCCCGGAGGGGCGGGATATGGCTACACCTTC
TRBV28,TRBJ1-2,TRBD1,CASSDMGQGYGYTF,TGTGCCAGCAGTGATATGGGACAGGGATATGGCTACACCTTC
TRBV4-1,TRBJ1-2,TRBD1,CASSHQDRDLYGYTF,TGCGCCAGCAGCCACCAGGACAGGGACCTTTATGGCTACACCTTC
TRBV29-1,TRBJ1-1,TRBD1,CSVARDRAEFTEAFF,TGCAGCGTTGCCCGGGACAGGGCCGAGTTCACTGAAGCTTTCTTT
TRBV5-4,TRBJ2-1,TRBD1,CASSLGDRYNEQFF,TGTGCCAGCAGCCTGGGGGACAGGTACAATGAGCAGTTCTTC
TRBV28,TRBJ1-6,TRBD1,CASILGQEDSPLHF,TGTGCCAGCATCCTGGGACAGGAGGATTCACCCCTCCACTTT
TRBV30,TRBJ1-1,.,CAWSTDRNTEAFF,TGTGCCTGGAGCACGGACAGAAACACTGAAGCTTTCTTT